The T cell receptor beta chain under discussion was sequenced for a study of patients and donors after allogeneic stem cell transplantation (TCRdb year 2020). The receptor library was made with RT-PCR. Sequencing used a NextSeq 550. Through fastp at Q25 and MiXCR, TCRdb rebuilt clones from the public reads, retaining in-frame beta chains. Rows with a matching CDR3 protein are joined into one entry that keeps the most common DNA and genes. In all, the sample holds about a million distinct CDR3 sequences, and over 15% of those were seen once. Of the sample, 5.5% to 6.5% is held by the ten largest clones. This clonotype has a handful of counts. The antigen it recognizes is unknown. The input lacks base qualities; no much larger clone sits a single base away. The cysteine opens and the phenylalanine closes a CDR3 of 15 amino acids. The DNA shown is the 45-base CDR3, in frame from base 1. V sheds 6 bases and J sheds 3 bases, leaving 21 bases between their ends. CDR1 is given as DFQATT and CDR2 as SNEGSKA, both from the germline V gene (reference sequence).

This sequence was found in a human donor who was either an allogeneic HSCT recipient or a stem cell or donor lymphocyte infusion donor (not recorded which). It is not recorded whose cells these are; they may come from a transplant donor. The rearrangement joined TRBV20-1 to TRBJ2-7; the D gene may be TRBD1 or TRBD2, since each aligns over 5 bases. The sequencing input was blood, either unsorted or a sorted T cell fraction (not recorded which). The nucleotide sequence reads TGCAGTGCCAGTAGTATTACGGGACCAAACTACGAGCAGTACTTC. This codes for CSASSITGPNYEQYF.